This T cell receptor (beta chain) was sequenced during a study of identical twins. In regard to this clonotype: Its target is unknown.

TCRdb redid the calling of the 5' RACE reads with MiXCR, one entry per CDR3 protein. The top ten hold 4.3% of the sample, which has 600,000 to 800,000 distinct CDR3 sequences, about 20% seen once. Per germline, CDR1 SGHVS and CDR2 FNYEAQ. This CDR3 contains 15 residues. Trimming shortened V by 5 bases and J by 3 bases, and 15 bases separated the two germline ends. Whole-study results and caveats: Insertions were reduced in abundant cord blood beta clonotypes but not in memory repertoires.

The sample was also linked to a second study, of T cells expressing NK-cell markers. This second study says: Eight donors were sequenced, seven testing HCMV-seropositive and one testing seronegative.

The specimen sequenced was PBMCs. The receptor's source is a woman in her late teens or twenties in good health. This sequence joins TRBV7-6 and TRBJ2-3; perhaps TRBD1 as D (6 bases). Here the CDR3 reads CASSPPGHLTDTQYF. DNA of the CDR3: TGTGCCAGCAGCCCACCGGGACATCTAACAGATACGCAGTATTTT.